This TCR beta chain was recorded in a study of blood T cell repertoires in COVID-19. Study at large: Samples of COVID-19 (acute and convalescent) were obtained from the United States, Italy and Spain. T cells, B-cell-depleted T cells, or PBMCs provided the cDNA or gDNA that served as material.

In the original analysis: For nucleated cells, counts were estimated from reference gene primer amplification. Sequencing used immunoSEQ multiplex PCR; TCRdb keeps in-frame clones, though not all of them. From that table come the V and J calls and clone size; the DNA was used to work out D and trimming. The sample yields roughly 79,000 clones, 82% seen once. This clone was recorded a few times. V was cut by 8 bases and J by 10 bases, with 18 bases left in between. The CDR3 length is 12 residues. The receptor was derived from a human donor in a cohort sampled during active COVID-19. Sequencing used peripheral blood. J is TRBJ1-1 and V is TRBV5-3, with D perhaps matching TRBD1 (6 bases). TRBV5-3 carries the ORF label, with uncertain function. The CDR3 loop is CARTYRETGAFF. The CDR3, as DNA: TGTGCCAGGACCTACAGGGAGACAGGAGCTTTCTTT.